This TCR beta chain was identified in a study of T-cell memory formation after mild COVID-19. For the study at large: TCR clusters largely stayed donor specific.

Notes on this clonotype: Its target is not known.

CDR1 and CDR2 from the germline V gene are SQVTM and ANQGSEA. The CDR3 sequence is 15 residues long. The ends were cut back, 4 bases at V and 3 bases at J, with 16 bases in the middle. TCRdb ran MiXCR on the 5' RACE reads and lists one entry per CDR3 protein. The table has 400,000 or so distinct CDR3 sequences, about 19% seen once. General observations from the study: Memory cells collected pre-infection included some clones that later responded, suggesting cross-reactive memory joined.

The sequence derives from an adult woman who had mild COVID-19 (a few samples of this study predate the infection). Cell type and time point are not known. The gene calls are TRBV29-1 and TRBJ1-5, with D perhaps TRBD1 (5 bases). The material sequenced was PBMCs or a T cell subset sorted from them (not recorded which). The CDR3 coding sequence is TGCAGCGTTGGGGAGGGAGGGGCGGACAATCAGCCCCAGCATTTT. Translation gives CSVGEGGADNQPQHF.